This T cell receptor beta chain derives from a study of T-cell reconstitution after alpha-beta-depleted transplantation in children. TCRbeta library construction was performed incorporating unique molecular identifiers. One entry per CDR3 protein, called by TCRdb with MiXCR from the PCR reads. The sample yields approximately 420,000 distinct CDR3 sequences, roughly 10% seen once. This clonotype was detected only a few times. In germline, CDR1 is MNHEY, CDR2 SVGAGI. V lost 0 bases and J lost 0, with 11 bases in between. The CDR3 runs to 16 residues. The TCR was taken from a human donor who donated a stem cell graft to a child with acute myeloid leukemia. V gene TRBV6-5 combines with J gene TRBJ1-1; D is uncertain. The source material was PBMCs from the stem cell graft donor, sampled from the stem cell graft. Here the CDR3 reads CASSYSSFGMNTEAFF. In DNA form, the CDR3 reads TGTGCCAGCAGTTACTCTTCGTTCGGAATGAACACTGAAGCTTTCTTT.